Listed below are T cell receptor beta chains from one sample, sequenced in a study of cytomegalovirus exposure and HLA in healthy donors. Assay: immunoSEQ multiplex PCR; the TCRdb copy retains only in-frame clones and omits some. This table has roughly 250,000 clones, roughly 80% appearing once. Material: PBMCs. Source of these receptors: a girl aged 2 to 10 in good health and CMV-seronegative. The conserved cysteine and the conserved F or W are not part of the CDR3 here.

V gene | CDR3 protein
TRBV7-6 | ASSPSFGGQTEAF
TRBV12-5 | ASGDTGGTEAF
TRBV18 | ASSLLENSGNTIY
TRBV7-9 | ASSDPDRVYTDTQY
TRBV5-1 | ASSLGGQGGINGYT
TRBV9 | ASSGGGRALRGLAY
TRBV23-1 | ATRGTGASYEQY
TRBV7-8 | ASSSNTEAF
TRBV7-9 | ASSFSGDNQPQH
TRBV5-4 | ASSTWTGGINGYT
TRBV30 | AWNTGDNQPQH
TRBV2 | ASSLGLAVNEQF
TRBV30 | AFSRGSGNTIY
TRBV6-5 | ASSRGGRSFNEQF
TRBV28 | ASPASLISSSYEQY
TRBV7-2 | ASSLIATTDASYNEQF
TRBV5-5 | ASSFGSAGDERKAF
TRBV9 | ASSQGSGELF
TRBV27 | ASTTSRGTPLH
TRBV30 | AWSLPLALELF
TRBV4-1 | ASSDYYEQY
TRBV28 | ASRQGNLYEQY
TRBV2 | ATAQYTEAF
TRBV27 | ASSLTPPATSGYNEQF
TRBV7-3 | ASSLSRDTQETQY
TRBV6-6 | ASSPKHLNTEAF
TRBV15 | ATSRDRTGSSQPQH
TRBV2 | ASSGSRGQYNEQF
TRBV30 | AWTSGRGDYNEQF
TRBV6-6 | ASSYGTTYEQY
TRBV7-9 | ASSFGPGRDEKLF
TRBV28 | ASLYADSAGELF
TRBV6-6 | ASSDLQGHGYGYT
TRBV2 | ASSDLGGPYNEQF
TRBV27 | ASSRGLAGGTDTQY
TRBV28 | ASSWGGTYNEQF
TRBV30 | AWVADGGRIGGYT
TRBV11-2 | ASSLELAGGYPYEQY
TRBV27 | ASSLRQGGVSGANVLT
TRBV5-8 | ASSSRHGKDSRAPEAF
TRBV7-9 | ASSSTDRAQPQH
TRBV6-1 | ASSGGLLETQY
TRBV5-1 | ASSAGVYTGELF